A selection of T cell receptor beta chains follows, all from one sample in a study of T cell responses to AZD1222 COVID-19 vaccine. The protocol was immunoSEQ multiplex PCR, while the TCRdb copy is restricted to in-frame clones and leaves out a portion. The repertoire has roughly 120,000 clones, around 88% of them found once; the top ten carry around 5%. The starting material was peripheral blood, obtained on day 0 of AZD1222 vaccination. These receptors originate from an adult in good health. Both conserved end residues are part of each CDR3.

J | V | CDR3
TRBJ2-2 | TRBV7-8 | CASSQSGTTATGELFF
TRBJ1-2 | TRBV7-9 | CASSFSQAWGYTF
TRBJ1-1 | TRBV19 | CASSRGAWTEAFF
TRBJ1-1 | TRBV4-2 | CASSQDTGGNTEAFF
TRBJ2-4 | TRBV18 | CASSPPSSTGITKNIQYF
TRBJ1-6 | TRBV3-1/TRBV3-2 | CASSPTDRGRNSPLHF
TRBJ1-1 | TRBV7-9 | CASWTGEFPEAFF
TRBJ2-3 | TRBV2 | CASRELDTQYF
TRBJ1-3 | TRBV29-1 | CSVETGGNTIYF
TRBJ2-7 | TRBV6-5 | CATRDSIIGEQYF
TRBJ1-2 | TRBV18 | CASSPDHGDYGYTF
TRBJ1-4 | TRBV27 | CASRGHGNEKLFF
TRBJ1-1 | TRBV5-4 | CASSLAHGGGSEAFF
TRBJ2-2 | TRBV4-3 | CASSPRTSANTGELFF
TRBJ1-1 | TRBV3-1/TRBV3-2 | CASSQEPSGRGTEAFF
TRBJ2-1 | TRBV27 | CASSLSGIRGAFLNEQFF
TRBJ1-5 | TRBV7-2 | CASSQTGAQHF
TRBJ1-1 | TRBV18 | CASSPLEVANTEAFF
TRBJ2-5 | TRBV2 | CASSERPTGGQETQYF
TRBJ1-2 | TRBV5-1 | CASSLAGAGEHGYTF
TRBJ1-4 | TRBV19 | CASRTGRTNEKLFF
TRBJ2-5 | TRBV10-3 | CAISESSGASQETQYF
TRBJ1-5 | TRBV7-8 | CASSLDSGNQPQHF
TRBJ1-6 | TRBV7-9 | CASVGVGAGSPLHF
TRBJ1-1 | TRBV2 | CASSERVPEAFF
TRBJ1-2 | TRBV2 | CASSTYELADGYTF
TRBJ1-6 | TRBV7-2 | CASGLQGLGSPLHF
TRBJ1-3 | TRBV3-1/TRBV3-2 | CASSQDRDARGTIYF
TRBJ2-5 | TRBV7-9 | CASPSNQGETQYF
TRBJ1-2 | TRBV9 | CASSLLQTASGYTF
TRBJ2-1 | TRBV19 | CASSASGGGAYEQFF
TRBJ2-3 | TRBV7-3 | CASSLKLDLSTDTQYF
TRBJ1-6 | TRBV10-1 | CASSEGQGSSPLHF
TRBJ2-2 | TRBV12-3/TRBV12-4 | CASSLQETGELFF
TRBJ1-2 | TRBV5-4 | CASSLATGFWDGYTF
TRBJ1-6 | TRBV6-5 | CASSYTTGSNSPLHF
TRBJ2-7 | TRBV27 | CASSYQTGYEQYF
TRBJ1-1 | TRBV28 | CASSPAGGPEAFF
TRBJ2-7 | TRBV15 | CATSREESLRIGEQYF
TRBJ2-1 | TRBV27 | CASSPNQGYNEQFF